This T cell receptor beta chain was identified during a study of Ad26.COV2.S vaccination and SARS-CoV-2 variants. Study-wide results and limits: Breadth, reportedly substantial, characterized the spike-specific CD8+ and CD4+ T cell responses after vaccination.

V was clipped by 0 bases and J by 3 bases, with 15 bases between them. The CDR3 extends over 17 amino acids. CDR1 is SGDLS, CDR2 YYNGEE, per germline. Profiling relied on immunoSEQ multiplex PCR, and the TCRdb table lists in-frame clones only, not all of them. Of 300,000 to 400,000 clones in the sample, about 85% were seen once. With regard to this clone: Antigen unknown.

Sample treatment: roughly 20 received Ad26.COV2.S at low or high dose, single or two shots; 5 received placebo; per-sample allocation not given. Specimen acquisition occurred on day 63 following the initial vaccine or placebo injection. The input for sequencing was peripheral blood, taken in a trial of Ad26.COV2.S vaccine versus placebo. V usage is TRBV9 and J usage is TRBJ2-2; possibly TRBD2 for D (5 bases). The sequence was obtained from a person between 18 and 60 years old who received the Ad26.COV2.S COVID-19 vaccine or a placebo. The CDR3 nucleotides are TGTGCCAGCAGCGTAGGCGCGGGCGGAACGCACACCGGGGAGCTGTTTTTT. This codes for CASSVGAGGTHTGELFF.